The 25 T cell receptor beta chains presented below share a single source sample, sequenced in a study of cytomegalovirus exposure and HLA in healthy donors. Primers included in the PCR were 60 Vbeta and 13 Jbeta primers. Sequencing used immunoSEQ multiplex PCR; TCRdb keeps in-frame clones, though not all of them. The data show around 100,000 clones, roughly 68% seen once. Sequenced material: PBMCs. Receptor source: a woman aged 25 to 39 in good health and CMV-seronegative.

The rearrangement uses TRBV21-1 and TRBJ2-5; the D call of TRBD2 is as the table states it, not checked on the DNA. TRBV21-1 represents a pseudogene. This CDR3 has 14 amino acids. The CDR3 spells CASSKGSRGETQYF. For the CDR3, the DNA is TGTGCCAGCAGCAAAGGATCCCGGGGGGAGACCCAGTACTTC.

The chain is built from TRBV4-2 and TRBJ1-5; D not resolved. The CDR3 is 12 residues long. V lost 4 bases and J 9 bases, leaving 10 bases between the germline ends. Germline CDR1 and CDR2: LGHNA and YNFKEQ. The CDR3 protein is CASSLPAGPQHF. The DNA of the CDR3 is TGTGCCAGCAGCCTCCCTGCCGGGCCCCAGCATTTT.

The V and J genes are TRBV30 and TRBJ2-2, with D uncertain. Trimming shortened V by 2 bases and J by 6 bases, and 7 bases separated the two germline ends. Per germline, CDR1 GTSNPN and CDR2 SVGIG (reference sequence). CDR3 length: 12 residues. The CDR3 sequence: CAWSMIAGELFF. The CDR3 DNA is TGTGCCTGGAGTATGATAGCCGGGGAGCTGTTTTTT.

The rearrangement links TRBV6-1 to TRBJ2-1, with 7 bases fitting TRBD2. Germline CDR1 is MNHNS and CDR2 is SASEGT. The CDR3 runs 15 residues. With 10 bases clipped from V and 2 bases from J, the junction kept 11 bases outside the gene matches. CDR3: CATSPLADAYNEQFF. The CDR3 DNA is TGTGCCACCTCCCCCCTAGCGGACGCCTACAATGAGCAGTTCTTC.

The chain joins TRBV29-1 to TRBJ2-2; D is undetermined. The V gene's germline CDR1 is SQVTM and CDR2 ANQGSEA. The CDR3 runs 13 residues. V lost 3 bases and J 7 bases, leaving 12 bases between the germline ends. The CDR3 bases are TGCAGCGTTGATCACTACCGTAACGGGGAGCTGTTTTTT. Translation gives CSVDHYRNGELFF.

The chain couples TRBV9 to TRBJ2-5; 13 positions match TRBD2. This CDR3 has 16 amino acids. The germline gives CDR1 SGDLS, CDR2 YYNGEE. Trimming took 2 bases from V and 5 from J; bases not matched to a gene: 6. CDR3 protein: CASSVGGLAGRETQYF. CDR3 nucleotides: TGTGCCAGCAGCGTTGGGGGACTAGCGGGGCGGGAGACCCAGTACTTC.

This chain joins TRBV7-9 and TRBJ2-7, with 8 nucleotides matching TRBD1. J lost 0 bases, V lost 5 bases, and 9 bases had no gene match. The CDR3 sequence is 16 residues long. The V gene's germline CDR1 is SEHNR and CDR2 FQNEAQ (reference sequence). The CDR3 region is CASSPQGQESSYEQYF. CDR3 DNA: TGTGCCAGCAGCCCCCAGGGACAGGAGAGCTCCTACGAGCAGTACTTC.

This clone has only a few counts. The chain recombines TRBV30 with TRBJ1-6; 11 positions agree with TRBD1. The V and J ends lost 0 bases and 6 bases, in that order; junction bases with no gene match: 10. This CDR3 region has 18 residues. Germline loops: CDR1 GTSNPN, CDR2 SVGIG (reference sequence). The CDR3 loop is CAWSVFSPGQGVNSPLHF. The CDR3 DNA sequence: TGTGCCTGGAGTGTATTTTCTCCGGGACAGGGGGTTAATTCACCCCTCCACTTT.

This clone was picked up a small number of times. In nucleotides, the CDR3 is TGCGCCAGCAGTTCTACCTACGAGCAGTACTTC. Translated, it gives CASSSTYEQYF. The rearrangement joins TRBV5-1 to TRBJ2-7; D not certain. The CDR3 is 11 residues long. Trimming pared 5 bases from V and 2 bases from J, leaving 5 bases between. Per the germline V gene, CDR1 is SGHRS and CDR2 is YFSETQ. Together with reference TRBV5-1 and TRBJ2-7, the CDR3 gives the full variable domain: KAGVTQTPRYLIKTRGQQVTLSCSPISGHRSVSWYQQTPGQGLQFLFEYFSETQRNKGNFPGRFSGRQFSNSRSEMNVSTLELGDSALYLCASSSTYEQYFGPGTRLTVT.

The count of this clone is one. This chain joins TRBV18 and TRBJ1-2; the match to TRBD1 covers 8 bases. This CDR3 has 16 amino acids. From germline, CDR1 is KGHSH and CDR2 LQKENI. J was trimmed by 7 bases and V by 2 bases; bases with no gene match: 12. The DNA for the CDR3 is TGTGCCAGCTCACCAACATATTTGGACAGGGAGCGTGGCTACACCTTC. Its translation is CASSPTYLDRERGYTF.

This clone was seen more than once but under ten times. The chain employs TRBV6-1 and TRBJ1-1, with D unresolved. Trimming pared 7 bases from V and 0 bases from J, leaving 9 bases between. CDR3 length: 13 residues. The germline CDR1 and CDR2 sequences are MNHNS and SASEGT. CDR3: CASKVEVNTEAFF. DNA for the CDR3: TGTGCCAGCAAGGTTGAGGTGAACACTGAAGCTTTCTTT.

The chain joins TRBV5-4 to TRBJ2-3; the D gene is possibly TRBD1 (5 bases). V was clipped by 5 bases and J by 8 bases, with 12 bases between them. This CDR3 has 12 amino acids. Germline CDR1 reads SGHNT; CDR2 reads YYREEE (reference sequence). The CDR3: CASRQEESTQYF. The CDR3 DNA reads TGTGCCAGCAGACAGGAAGAGAGTACGCAGTATTTT.

This clone was found once. The chain employs TRBV27 and TRBJ2-3, with 7 bases fitting TRBD1. This CDR3 is built from 15 residues. Looked up from germline, CDR1 is MNHEY and CDR2 is SMNVEV (reference sequence). V dropped 5 bases and J dropped 0; count of bases not matched to a gene: 5. For the CDR3, the DNA is TGTGCCAGCAGTCCGACAGGGTCTAGCACAGATACGCAGTATTTT. It specifies CASSPTGSSTDTQYF.

The gene calls are TRBV7-9 and TRBJ2-1; D is perhaps TRBD2 (6 bases). CDR1 and CDR2 (germline): SEHNR, FQNEAQ (reference sequence). The CDR3 has 15 amino acids. V lost 2 bases, J lost 0 bases, and 8 bases lay in between. The DNA for the CDR3 is TGTGCCAGCAGCTTACGGGGGAGCTCCTACAATGAGCAGTTCTTC. It yields the protein CASSLRGSSYNEQFF.

This chain links TRBV30 with TRBJ1-2; possible D gene TRBD1, 5 bases. CDR1 GTSNPN and CDR2 SVGIG come from the germline V gene (reference sequence). The CDR3 length is 13 residues. The V end was cut by 3 bases, the J end by 3 bases, with 11 bases between. CDR3 nucleotide sequence: TGTGCCTGGAGGGACACCAGGCACTATGGCTACACCTTC. Translation gives CAWRDTRHYGYTF.

The rearrangement joins TRBV30 to TRBJ1-4, with TRBD1 as a possible D gene (5 bases). CDR1 is GTSNPN, CDR2 SVGIG, per germline (reference sequence). V dropped 6 bases and J dropped 0 bases, with 11 bases sitting between them. The CDR3 has 14 residues. The CDR3 DNA is TGTGCCTGCGAAGGGGTGGCAACTAATGAAAAACTGTTTTTT. It specifies CACEGVATNEKLFF.

V is TRBV4-1 and J is TRBJ1-2, with D possibly matching TRBD1 (6 bases). Looked up from germline, CDR1 is MGHRA and CDR2 is YSYEKL. V was clipped by 0 bases and J by 5 bases, with 16 bases between them. There are 16 residues in the CDR3. The CDR3 region is CASSQDVGQIIYGYTF. DNA of the CDR3: TGCGCCAGCAGCCAAGATGTAGGACAGATAATTTATGGCTACACCTTC.

The V gene is TRBV4-2, the J gene TRBJ1-1; no clear D gene. This CDR3 comprises 15 residues. The V and J ends lost 1 base and 5 bases respectively, with 14 bases between them. Germline-derived CDR1 and CDR2 are LGHNA and YNFKEQ. In DNA form, the CDR3 reads TGTGCCAGCAGCCAAGGTGCTCCCGGGTGGACTGAAGCTTTCTTT. This gives the protein CASSQGAPGWTEAFF.

This clone was detected once. CDR3 DNA: TGCGCCAGCAGCCAAGAGTTCATGAACACTGAAGCTTTCTTT. Its protein product is CASSQEFMNTEAFF. This chain connects TRBV4-1 to TRBJ1-1; D gene uncertain. The CDR3 totals 14 residues. Trimming left V 0 bases short and J 0 bases short, with 5 bases between. Germline loops: CDR1 MGHRA, CDR2 YSYEKL.

CDR3 region: CASSSAPQGSRMNEQFF. DNA for the CDR3: TGTGCCAGCAGCTCAGCCCCGCAGGGAAGTCGTATGAATGAGCAGTTCTTC. The rearrangement uses TRBV7-7 and TRBJ2-1; D might be TRBD1 (5 bases). The V gene's germline CDR1 is SSHAT and CDR2 FNYEAQ (reference sequence). CDR3 length equals 17 residues. The germline V and J ends were trimmed by 4 bases and 7 bases, with 23 bases remaining between them.

The sample holds a few counts of this clone. CDR3 in DNA: TGTGCCAGCAGCTTGGACCCCGGGACATTGAACACTGAAGCTTTCTTT. Residues: CASSLDPGTLNTEAFF. This chain links TRBV5-4 with TRBJ1-1; D perhaps matches TRBD1 (6 bases). Between the trimmed V and J ends, which lost 0 bases and 0 bases, there was a span of 12 bases. In germline, CDR1 is SGHNT, CDR2 YYREEE (reference sequence). CDR3 length: 16 residues.

The V call is TRBV11-3, the J call TRBJ1-3; D may be TRBD1 (5 bases). The CDR3 sequence is 17 residues long. V lost 1 base to trimming and J lost 0 bases, with 13 bases between them. The germline V gene has CDR1 SGHNT and CDR2 YENEEA. CDR3: CASSLGGRRGSGNTIYF. The CDR3 bases are TGTGCCAGCAGCTTAGGCGGGAGAAGGGGCTCTGGAAACACCATATATTTT.

This rearrangement joins TRBV5-6 to TRBJ2-7; 11 bases are shared with TRBD1. Germline V lookup: CDR1 SGHDT, CDR2 YYEEEE. V was clipped by 5 bases and J by 5 bases; unmatched bases: 6. This CDR3 is 14 amino acids long. CDR3 DNA: TGTGCCAGCAGTTACGGACAGGGGGCCCACGAGCAGTACTTC. Its translation is CASSYGQGAHEQYF.

The chain is built from TRBV18 and TRBJ2-7; TRBD1 matches 9 bases. With 3 bases clipped from V and 5 bases from J, the junction kept 8 bases outside the gene matches. Germline V gives CDR1 KGHSH, CDR2 LQKENI. The CDR3 runs 15 residues. CDR3 sequence: CASSPRLGQGNEQYF. CDR3 coding DNA: TGTGCCAGCTCACCTCGATTGGGACAGGGCAACGAGCAGTACTTC. Together with reference TRBV18 and TRBJ2-7, the CDR3 gives the full variable domain: NAGVMQNPRHLVRRRGQEARLRCSPMKGHSHVYWYRQLPEEGLKFMVYLQKENIIDESGMPKERFSAEFPKEGPSILRIQQVVRGDSAAYFCASSPRLGQGNEQYFGPGTRLTVT.

This clone has just a few counts. The same CDR3 also results from other DNA sequences found in this sample. This rearrangement joins TRBV30 to TRBJ1-1, with 7 positions matching TRBD1. CDR1 and CDR2 from the germline V gene are GTSNPN and SVGIG (reference sequence). The CDR3 runs to 13 residues. The junction had 0 bases not matched to a gene; V was cut back by 1 base and J by 1 base. CDR3 region: CAWSGQGNTEAFF. The CDR3 DNA is TGTGCCTGGAGTGGACAGGGGAACACTGAAGCTTTCTTT.